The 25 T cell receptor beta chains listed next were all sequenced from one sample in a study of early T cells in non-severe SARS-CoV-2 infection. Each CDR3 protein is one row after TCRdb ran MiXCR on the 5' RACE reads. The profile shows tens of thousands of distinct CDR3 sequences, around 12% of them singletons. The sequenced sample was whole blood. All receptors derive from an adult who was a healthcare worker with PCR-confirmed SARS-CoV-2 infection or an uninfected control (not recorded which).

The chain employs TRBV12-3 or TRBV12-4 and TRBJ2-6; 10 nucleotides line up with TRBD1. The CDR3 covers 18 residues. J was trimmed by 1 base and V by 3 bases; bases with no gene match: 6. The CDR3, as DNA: TGTGCCAGCAGTTTGGGTGGGACAGGGGTTTCTGGGGCCAACGTCCTGACTTTC. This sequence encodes CASSLGGTGVSGANVLTF.

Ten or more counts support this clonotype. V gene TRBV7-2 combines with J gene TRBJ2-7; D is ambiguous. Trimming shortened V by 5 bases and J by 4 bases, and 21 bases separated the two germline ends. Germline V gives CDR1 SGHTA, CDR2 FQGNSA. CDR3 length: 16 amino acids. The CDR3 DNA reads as TGTGCCAGCAGCCTCGATCGCGGAGCCCTACTGTACGAGCAGTACTTC. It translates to CASSLDRGALLYEQYF.

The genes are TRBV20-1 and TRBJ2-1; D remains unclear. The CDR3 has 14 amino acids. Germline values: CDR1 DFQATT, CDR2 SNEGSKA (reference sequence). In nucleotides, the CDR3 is TGCAGCCTATCGGGTGGCCGGTTATACAATGAGCAGTTCTTC. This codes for CSLSGGRLYNEQFF.

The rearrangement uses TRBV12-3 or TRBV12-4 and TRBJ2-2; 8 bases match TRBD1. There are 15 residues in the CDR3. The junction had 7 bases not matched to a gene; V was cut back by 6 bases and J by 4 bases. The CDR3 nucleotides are TGTGCCAGCAGCTTCCCGACAGGGGCCACCGGGGAGCTGTTTTTT. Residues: CASSFPTGATGELFF.

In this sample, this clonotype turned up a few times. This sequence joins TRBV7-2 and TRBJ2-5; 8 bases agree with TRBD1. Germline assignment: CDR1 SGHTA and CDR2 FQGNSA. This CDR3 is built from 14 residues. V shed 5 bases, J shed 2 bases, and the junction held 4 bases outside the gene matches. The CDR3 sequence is CASSARQGQETQYF. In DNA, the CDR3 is TGTGCCAGCAGCGCGCGACAGGGGCAAGAGACCCAGTACTTC.

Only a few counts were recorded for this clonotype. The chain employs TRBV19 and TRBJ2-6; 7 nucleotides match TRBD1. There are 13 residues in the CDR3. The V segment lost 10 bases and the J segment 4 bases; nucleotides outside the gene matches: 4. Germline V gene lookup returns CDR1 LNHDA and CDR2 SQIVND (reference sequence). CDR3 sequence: CATTGAGANVLTF. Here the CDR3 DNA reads TGTGCCACTACAGGGGCCGGGGCCAACGTCCTGACTTTC.

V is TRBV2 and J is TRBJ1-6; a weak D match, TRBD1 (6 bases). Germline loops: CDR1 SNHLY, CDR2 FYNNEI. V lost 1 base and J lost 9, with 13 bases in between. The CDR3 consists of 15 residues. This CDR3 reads CASSEVRTESSPLHF. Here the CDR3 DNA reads TGTGCCAGCAGTGAAGTTAGGACAGAGTCTTCACCCCTCCACTTT.

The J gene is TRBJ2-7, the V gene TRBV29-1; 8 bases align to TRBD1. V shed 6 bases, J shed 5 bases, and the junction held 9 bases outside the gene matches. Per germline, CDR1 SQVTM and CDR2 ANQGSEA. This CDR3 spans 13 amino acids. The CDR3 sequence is CSVPGQGGHEQYF. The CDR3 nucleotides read TGCAGCGTCCCCGGACAGGGCGGACACGAGCAGTACTTC.

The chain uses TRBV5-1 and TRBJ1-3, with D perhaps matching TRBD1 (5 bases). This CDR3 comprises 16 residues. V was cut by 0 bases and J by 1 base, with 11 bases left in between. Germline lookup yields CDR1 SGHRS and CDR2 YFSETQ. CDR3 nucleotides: TGCGCCAGCAGCTTGGCAGGGACGGAGTCTGGAAACACCATATATTTT. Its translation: CASSLAGTESGNTIYF.

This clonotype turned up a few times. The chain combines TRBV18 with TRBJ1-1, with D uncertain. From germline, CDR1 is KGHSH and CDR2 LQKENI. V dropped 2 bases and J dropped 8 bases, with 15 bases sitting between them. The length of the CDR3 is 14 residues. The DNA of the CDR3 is TGTGCCAGCTCACCAGAAGGGCAGAACCTCGAAGCTTTCTTT. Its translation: CASSPEGQNLEAFF.

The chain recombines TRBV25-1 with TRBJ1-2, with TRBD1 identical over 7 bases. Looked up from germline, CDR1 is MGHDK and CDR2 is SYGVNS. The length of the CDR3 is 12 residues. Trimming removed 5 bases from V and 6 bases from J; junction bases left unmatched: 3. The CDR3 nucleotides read TGTGCCAGCAGTAGCACAGGGGATGGCTACACCTTC. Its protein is CASSSTGDGYTF.

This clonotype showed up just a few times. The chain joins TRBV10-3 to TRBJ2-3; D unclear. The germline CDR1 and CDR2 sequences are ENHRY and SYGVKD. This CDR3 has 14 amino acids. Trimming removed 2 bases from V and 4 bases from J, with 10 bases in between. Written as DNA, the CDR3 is TGTGCCATCAGTGAGACTCAAGTGCCAGATACGCAGTATTTT. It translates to CAISETQVPDTQYF.

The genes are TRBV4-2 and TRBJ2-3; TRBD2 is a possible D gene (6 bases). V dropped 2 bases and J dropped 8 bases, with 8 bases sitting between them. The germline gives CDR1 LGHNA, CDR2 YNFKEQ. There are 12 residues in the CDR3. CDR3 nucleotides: TGTGCCAGCAGCCAACTCGGGAGTACGCAGTATTTT. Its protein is CASSQLGSTQYF.

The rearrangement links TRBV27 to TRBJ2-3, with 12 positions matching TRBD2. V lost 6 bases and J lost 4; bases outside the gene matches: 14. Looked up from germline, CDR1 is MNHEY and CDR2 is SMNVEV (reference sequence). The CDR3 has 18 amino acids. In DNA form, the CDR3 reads TGTGCCAGCAGAAAGGCACCTCCGGGACTAGCGGGTTCAGATACGCAGTATTTT. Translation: CASRKAPPGLAGSDTQYF.

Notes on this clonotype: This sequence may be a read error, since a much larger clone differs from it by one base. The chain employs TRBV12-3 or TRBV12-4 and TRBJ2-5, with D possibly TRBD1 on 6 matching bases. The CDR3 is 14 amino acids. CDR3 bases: TGTGCCAGCAGGGACCTGGGGGCCCAAGCGACCCAGTACTTC. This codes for CASRDLGAQATQYF.

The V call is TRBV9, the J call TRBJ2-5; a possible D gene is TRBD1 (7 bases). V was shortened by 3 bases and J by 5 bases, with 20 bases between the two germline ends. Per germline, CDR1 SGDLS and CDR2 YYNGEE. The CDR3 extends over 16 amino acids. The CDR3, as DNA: TGTGCCAGCAGCGCCAGGGGGGACAGCCAGAAGGAGACCCAGTACTTC. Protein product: CASSARGDSQKETQYF. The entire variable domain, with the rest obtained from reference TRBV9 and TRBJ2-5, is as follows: DSGVTQTPKHLITATGQRVTLRCSPRSGDLSVYWYQQSLDQGLQFLIQYYNGEERAKGNILERFSAQQFPDLHSELNLSSLELGDSALYFCASSARGDSQKETQYFGPGTRLLVL.

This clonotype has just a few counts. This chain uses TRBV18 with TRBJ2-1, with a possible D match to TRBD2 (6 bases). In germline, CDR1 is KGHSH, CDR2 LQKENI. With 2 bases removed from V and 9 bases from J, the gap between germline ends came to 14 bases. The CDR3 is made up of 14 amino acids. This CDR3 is CASSPRTGGSEQFF. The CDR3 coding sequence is TGTGCCAGCTCACCAAGAACTGGGGGGAGTGAGCAGTTCTTC.

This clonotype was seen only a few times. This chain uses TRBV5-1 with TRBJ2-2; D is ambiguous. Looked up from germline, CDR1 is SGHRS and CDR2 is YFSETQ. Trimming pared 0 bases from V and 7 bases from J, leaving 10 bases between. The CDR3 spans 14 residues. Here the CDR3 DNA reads TGCGCCAGCAGCTTGGAGGCGGTTGGCGGGGAGCTGTTTTTT. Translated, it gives CASSLEAVGGELFF.

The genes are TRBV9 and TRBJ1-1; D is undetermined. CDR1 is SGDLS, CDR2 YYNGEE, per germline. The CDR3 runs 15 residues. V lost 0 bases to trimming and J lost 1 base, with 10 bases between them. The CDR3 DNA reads TGTGCCAGCAGCGTAGTGGGAGGGAAGAACACTGAAGCTTTCTTT. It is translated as CASSVVGGKNTEAFF. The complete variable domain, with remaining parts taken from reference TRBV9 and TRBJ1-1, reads DSGVTQTPKHLITATGQRVTLRCSPRSGDLSVYWYQQSLDQGLQFLIQYYNGEERAKGNILERFSAQQFPDLHSELNLSSLELGDSALYFCASSVVGGKNTEAFFGQGTRLTVV.

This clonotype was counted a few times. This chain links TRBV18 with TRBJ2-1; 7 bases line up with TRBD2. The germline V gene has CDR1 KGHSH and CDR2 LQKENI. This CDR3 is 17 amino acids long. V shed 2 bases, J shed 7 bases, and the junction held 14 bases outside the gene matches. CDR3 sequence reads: CASSPASGGGLHNEQFF. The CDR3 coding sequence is TGTGCCAGCTCACCAGCCTCGGGCGGGGGTCTCCATAATGAGCAGTTCTTC.

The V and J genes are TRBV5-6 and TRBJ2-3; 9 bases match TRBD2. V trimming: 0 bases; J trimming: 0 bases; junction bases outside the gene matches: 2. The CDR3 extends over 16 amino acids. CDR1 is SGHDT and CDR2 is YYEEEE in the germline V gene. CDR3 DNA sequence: TGTGCCAGCAGCTTGGGAGCGGGGGGAAGCACAGATACGCAGTATTTT. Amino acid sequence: CASSLGAGGSTDTQYF. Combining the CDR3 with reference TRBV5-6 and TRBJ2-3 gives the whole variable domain DAGVTQSPTHLIKTRGQQVTLRCSPKSGHDTVSWYQQALGQGPQFIFQYYEEEERQRGNFPDRFSGHQFPNYSSELNVNALLLGDSALYLCASSLGAGGSTDTQYFGPGTRLTVL.

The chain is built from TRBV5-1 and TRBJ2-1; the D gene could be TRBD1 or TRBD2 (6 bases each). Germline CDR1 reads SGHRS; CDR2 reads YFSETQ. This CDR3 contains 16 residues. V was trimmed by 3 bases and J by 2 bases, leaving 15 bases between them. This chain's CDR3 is CASSSQGGGTYNEQFF. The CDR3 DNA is TGCGCCAGCAGCTCCCAAGGGGGAGGCACCTACAATGAGCAGTTCTTC.

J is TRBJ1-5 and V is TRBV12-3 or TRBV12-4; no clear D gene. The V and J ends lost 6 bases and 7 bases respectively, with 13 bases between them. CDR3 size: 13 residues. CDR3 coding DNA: TGTGCCAGCAGCCCACAGCGAGGGCAGCCCCAGCATTTT. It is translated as CASSPQRGQPQHF.

This CDR3 reads CSATDSNTGELFF. As DNA, the CDR3 is TGCAGTGCTACAGACAGTAACACCGGGGAGCTGTTTTTT. The genes are TRBV20-1 and TRBJ2-2; TRBD1 might be the D (5 bases). Trimming removed 4 bases from V and 2 bases from J, with 8 bases in between. The CDR3 extends over 13 amino acids. From germline, CDR1 is DFQATT and CDR2 SNEGSKA (reference sequence).

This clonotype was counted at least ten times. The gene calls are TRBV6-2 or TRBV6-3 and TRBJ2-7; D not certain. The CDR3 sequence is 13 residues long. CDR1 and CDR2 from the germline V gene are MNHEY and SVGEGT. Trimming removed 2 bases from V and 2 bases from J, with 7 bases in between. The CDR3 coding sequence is TGTGCCAGCAGTTACGCGGCAGCCTACGAGCAGTACTTC. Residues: CASSYAAAYEQYF.